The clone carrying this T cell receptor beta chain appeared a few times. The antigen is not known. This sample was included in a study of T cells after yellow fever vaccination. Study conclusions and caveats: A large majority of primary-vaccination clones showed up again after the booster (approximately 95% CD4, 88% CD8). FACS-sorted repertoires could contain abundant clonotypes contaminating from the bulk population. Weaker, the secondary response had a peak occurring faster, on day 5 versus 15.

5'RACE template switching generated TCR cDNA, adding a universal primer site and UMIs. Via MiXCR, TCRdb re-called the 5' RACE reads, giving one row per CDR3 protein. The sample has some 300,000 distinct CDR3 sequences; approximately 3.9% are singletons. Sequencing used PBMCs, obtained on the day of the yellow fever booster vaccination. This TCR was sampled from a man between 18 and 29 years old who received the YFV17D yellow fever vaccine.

The CDR3 nucleotides are TGTGCCAGCACCTCTACTATCCCAGGGGGCTTTGGGTATGGCTACACCTTC. This translates into CASTSTIPGGFGYGYTF. This chain links TRBV11-2 with TRBJ1-2; 8 nucleotides line up with TRBD1. After removal of 7 bases from V and 5 bases from J, the junction contained 18 bases not matched to a gene. Germline CDR1 reads SGHAT; CDR2 reads FQNNGV. The CDR3 length is 17 residues. Looking up the rest from reference TRBV11-2 and TRBJ1-2 gives the full variable domain: EAGVAQSPRYKIIEKRQSVAFWCNPISGHATLYWYQQILGQGPKLLIQFQNNGVVDDSQLPKDRFSAERLKGVDSTLKIQPAKLEDSAVYLCASTSTIPGGFGYGYTFGSGTRLTVV.